What follows are 29 T cell receptor beta chains derived from one specimen sequenced in a study of blood T cell repertoires in COVID-19. This table comes from immunoSEQ multiplex PCR, and its TCRdb copy is limited to in-frame clones, with some not included. The sample lists around 190,000 clones; roughly four fifths were seen once. The specimen was peripheral blood. Receptor source: a woman in her sixties or seventies with COVID-19, enrolled during active disease.

The rearrangement links TRBV29-1 to TRBJ1-1; D gene uncertain. The CDR3 contains 11 residues. V lost 5 bases and J 4 bases, leaving 8 bases between the germline ends. Per germline, CDR1 SQVTM and CDR2 ANQGSEA. CDR3: CSVQLFTEAFF. As DNA, the CDR3 is TGCAGCGTTCAGTTGTTCACTGAAGCTTTCTTT. The whole variable domain, remainder taken from reference TRBV29-1 and TRBJ1-1, is SAVISQKPSRDICQRGTSLTIQCQVDSQVTMMFWYRQQPGQSLTLIATANQGSEATYESGFVIDKFPISRPNLTFSTLTVSNMSPEDSSIYLCSVQLFTEAFFGQGTRLTVV.

The J gene is TRBJ2-3, the V gene TRBV2, with D perhaps matching TRBD2 (7 bases). This CDR3 has 15 residues. Trimming took off 8 bases at V and 2 bases at J, with 17 bases between the two ends. Germline V CDR1 and CDR2: SNHLY, FYNNEI. The CDR3 reads CASQVGGGLTDTQYF. CDR3 nucleotides: TGTGCCAGCCAAGTGGGAGGGGGGCTCACAGATACGCAGTATTTT.

In its sample, this clone was seen a few times. CDR3 nucleotide sequence: TGTGCCAGCACCGATTTCCAACGGCGCGGCGGGGAGACCCAGTACTTC. Protein: CASTDFQRRGGETQYF. The V and J genes are TRBV5-8 and TRBJ2-5; TRBD2 is a possible D gene (5 bases). The CDR3 loop spans 16 amino acids. The germline CDR1 and CDR2 sequences are SGHTS and YDEGEE. Trimming took off 6 bases at V and 5 bases at J, with 23 bases between the two ends. Together with reference TRBV5-8 and TRBJ2-5, the CDR3 gives the full variable domain: EAGVTQSPTHLIKTRGQQATLRCSPISGHTSVYWYQQALGLGLQFLLWYDEGEERNRGNFPPRFSGRQFPNYSSELNVNALELEDSALYLCASTDFQRRGGETQYFGPGTRLLVL.

The rearrangement uses TRBV12-3 or TRBV12-4 and TRBJ1-5; D is unresolved. Trimming shortened V by 3 bases and J by 7 bases, and 7 bases separated the two germline ends. CDR3 length: 12 amino acids. This CDR3 reads CASSLAGQPQHF. The CDR3 coding sequence is TGTGCCAGCAGTTTGGCAGGCCAGCCCCAGCATTTT.

The V gene is TRBV5-6, the J gene TRBJ2-2; 11 positions agree with TRBD1. Per the germline V gene, CDR1 is SGHDT and CDR2 is YYEEEE. V lost 5 bases, J lost 6 bases, and 6 bases stayed unmatched. The CDR3 has 15 residues. Here the CDR3 reads CASRIGTGGPGELFF. The CDR3 DNA reads TGTGCCAGCAGGATAGGGACAGGGGGACCCGGGGAGCTGTTTTTT.

The chain links TRBV28 to TRBJ1-2; TRBD1 matches at 9 bases. J gave up 6 bases and V 2 bases, and 4 bases lay outside the gene matches. Germline V gives CDR1 MDHEN, CDR2 SYDVKM. This CDR3 has 14 residues. In nucleotides, the CDR3 is TGTGCCAGCAGTTTAGCGACAGGGGGAAATGGCTACACCTTC. This translates into CASSLATGGNGYTF.

The genes are TRBV9 and TRBJ2-2; 9 nucleotides agree with TRBD1. CDR3 length equals 14 residues. Germline V gene data show CDR1 as SGDLS and CDR2 as YYNGEE. V shed 3 bases and J 8 bases; nucleotides not matched to a gene: 5. CDR3 coding DNA: TGTGCCAGCAGCGCGGGACAGGGATATGGGGAGCTGTTTTTT. This gives the protein CASSAGQGYGELFF.

The chain links TRBV7-2 to TRBJ1-2, with D maybe TRBD1 (5 bases). V dropped 3 bases and J dropped 5 bases, with 22 bases sitting between them. The CDR3 has 17 amino acids. From germline, CDR1 is SGHTA and CDR2 FQGNSA. CDR3 sequence reads: CASSFYTPREERYGYTF. The CDR3 nucleotides read TGTGCCAGCAGCTTCTACACTCCCAGGGAGGAGAGGTATGGCTACACCTTC.

This clone showed up just a few times. This chain joins TRBV4-2 and TRBJ2-7, with 11 bases aligning to TRBD1. This CDR3 has 18 residues. Germline V gene sequence: CDR1 LGHNA, CDR2 YNFKEQ. V trimming: 0 bases; J trimming: 6 bases; junction bases outside the gene matches: 13. The CDR3: CASSQDHGYGTGGLEQYF. The CDR3 DNA reads as TGTGCCAGCAGCCAAGATCATGGCTACGGGACAGGGGGTCTCGAGCAGTACTTC.

The chain links TRBV7-2 to TRBJ2-3; D is possibly TRBD1 (5 bases). Germline CDR1 and CDR2: SGHTA and FQGNSA. The CDR3 consists of 16 residues. Trimming left V 5 bases short and J 0 bases short, with 15 bases between. Written as DNA, the CDR3 is TGTGCCAGCAGCCCCGGTCAGGGCAGAAGCACAGATACGCAGTATTTT. The encoded protein is CASSPGQGRSTDTQYF.

V and J are TRBV7-9 and TRBJ1-2; D not resolved. The CDR3 is 13 residues long. Germline CDR1 is SEHNR and CDR2 is FQNEAQ (reference sequence). The ends were cut back, 5 bases at V and 3 bases at J, with 10 bases in the middle. The chain's CDR3 is CASSPAVDYGYTF. CDR3 nucleotide sequence: TGTGCCAGCAGCCCTGCTGTAGACTATGGCTACACCTTC.

The V gene is TRBV5-1, the J gene TRBJ2-7; 7 nucleotides align to TRBD2. Germline V gene sequence: CDR1 SGHRS, CDR2 YFSETQ. V lost 8 bases, J lost 0 bases, and 11 bases stayed unmatched. The CDR3 is 15 residues long. The CDR3 here is CASSGTSAISYEQYF. The CDR3 bases are TGCGCCAGTTCGGGTACTAGCGCAATCTCCTACGAGCAGTACTTC.

The genes are TRBV18 and TRBJ1-2; TRBD1 matches 8 bases. The CDR3 totals 14 residues. Per germline, CDR1 KGHSH and CDR2 LQKENI. V gave up 2 bases and J gave up 7 bases; unmatched junction bases: 6. The CDR3 loop reads CASSPDRGSSGYTF. In DNA form, the CDR3 reads TGTGCCAGCTCACCAGACAGGGGCAGTAGTGGCTACACCTTC.

The V gene is TRBV11-2, the J gene TRBJ2-7; D not certain. This CDR3 has 11 amino acids. CDR1 is SGHAT and CDR2 is FQNNGV in the germline V gene. With 5 bases removed from V and 9 bases from J, the gap between germline ends came to 11 bases. Written as DNA, the CDR3 is TGTGCCAGCAGCCGTGAGTCCGTGCAGTACTTC. It is translated as CASSRESVQYF. The full variable domain, with the rest looked up from reference TRBV11-2 and TRBJ2-7, is EAGVAQSPRYKIIEKRQSVAFWCNPISGHATLYWYQQILGQGPKLLIQFQNNGVVDDSQLPKDRFSAERLKGVDSTLKIQPAKLEDSAVYLCASSRESVQYFGPGTRLTVT.

The gene calls are TRBV5-5 and TRBJ1-2; 7 bases align to TRBD1. This CDR3 contains 14 residues. J was trimmed by 2 bases and V by 3 bases; bases with no gene match: 4. The V gene's germline CDR1 is SGHKS and CDR2 YYEKEE (reference sequence). CDR3: CASSWGTANYGYTF. For the CDR3, the DNA is TGTGCCAGCAGCTGGGGGACAGCGAACTATGGCTACACCTTC. Full variable domain (missing parts from reference TRBV5-5 and TRBJ1-2): DAGVTQSPTHLIKTRGQQVTLRCSPISGHKSVSWYQQVLGQGPQFIFQYYEKEERGRGNFPDRFSARQFPNYSSELNVNALLLGDSALYLCASSWGTANYGYTFGSGTRLTVV.

The chain's CDR3 is CASSRDTRYTF. The CDR3 coding sequence is TGTGCCAGCAGCCGGGACACTAGATACACCTTC. The chain joins TRBV7-9 to TRBJ1-2; weak D call: TRBD1 (6 bases). The V end was cut by 5 bases, the J end by 11 bases, with 12 bases between. The length of the CDR3 is 11 residues. Germline CDR1 SEHNR, CDR2 FQNEAQ (reference sequence).

The CDR3 sequence: CASSPGQGANEQFF. As DNA, the CDR3 is TGTGCCAGCTCACCGGGGCAGGGGGCAAATGAGCAGTTCTTC. V and J are TRBV18 and TRBJ2-1, with 8 bases identical to TRBD1. The CDR3 length is 14 residues. CDR1 KGHSH and CDR2 LQKENI come from the germline V gene. The ends lost 3 bases at V and 7 bases at J; junction bases unmatched: 5.

This sequence joins TRBV28 and TRBJ2-7; perhaps TRBD1 as D (6 bases). Deletions cut 6 bases from V and 3 bases from J, with 18 bases between. Germline lookup yields CDR1 MDHEN and CDR2 SYDVKM. CDR3 size: 15 residues. CDR3 amino acids: CASSTRPGHRYEQYF. In DNA form, the CDR3 reads TGTGCCAGCAGCACTCGGCCGGGACACCGCTACGAGCAGTACTTC.

The rearrangement uses TRBV7-9 and TRBJ2-7; D remains ambiguous. The CDR3 runs to 12 residues. V lost 2 bases, J lost 4 bases, and 6 bases lay in between. Germline CDR1 is SEHNR and CDR2 is FQNEAQ (reference sequence). CDR3 DNA sequence: TGTGCCAGCAGCTTAACGAGTTACGAGCAGTACTTC. Translating it yields CASSLTSYEQYF. The whole variable domain, filled in from reference TRBV7-9 and TRBJ2-7, reads DTGVSQNPRHKITKRGQNVTFRCDPISEHNRLYWYRQTLGQGPEFLTYFQNEAQLEKSRLLSDRFSAERPKGSFSTLEIQRTEQGDSAMYLCASSLTSYEQYFGPGTRLTVT.

The rearrangement links TRBV5-1 to TRBJ2-5; 7 nucleotides line up with TRBD2. Trimming removed 1 base from V and 5 bases from J; junction bases left unmatched: 17. Germline V gene sequence: CDR1 SGHRS, CDR2 YFSETQ. The CDR3 spans 18 residues. Written as DNA, the CDR3 is TGCGCCAGCAGCTTGTTCCGGGACTACCGAGTCTTAGGGGAGACCCAGTACTTC. Encoded protein: CASSLFRDYRVLGETQYF.

This clone was counted only a few times. This same CDR3 is encoded by further DNA sequences in the sample. The genes are TRBV10-2 and TRBJ2-3; a possible D gene is TRBD1 (7 bases). Trimming pared 6 bases from V and 4 bases from J, leaving 11 bases between. Per the germline V gene, CDR1 is WSHSY and CDR2 is SAAADI. This CDR3 has 13 amino acids. The CDR3 is CASREGTADTQYF. The CDR3 DNA is TGCGCCAGCAGGGAGGGGACAGCAGATACGCAGTATTTT.

The gene calls are TRBV7-8 and TRBJ2-1; 7 bases are shared with TRBD1. The length of the CDR3 is 13 residues. With V trimmed by 1 base and J by 16 bases, 10 bases remained unmatched. Germline-derived CDR1 and CDR2 are SGHVS and FQNEAQ. For the CDR3, the DNA is TGTGCCAGCAGCTTAGATAGCCGGGACAGTTATTTCTTC. This codes for CASSLDSRDSYFF.

The chain recombines TRBV7-2 with TRBJ2-7; D is unresolved. The germline V gene has CDR1 SGHTA and CDR2 FQGNSA. V lost 0 bases, J lost 7 bases, and 7 bases lay in between. This CDR3 comprises 12 residues. Here the CDR3 DNA reads TGTGCCAGCAGCTTAGCCCCCCGGGAGCAGTACTTC. Its protein product is CASSLAPREQYF.

This clone was recorded once. The chain recombines TRBV25-1 with TRBJ2-1, with TRBD2 identical over 10 bases. Germline-derived CDR1 and CDR2 are MGHDK and SYGVNS. Germline trimming cut 4 bases from V and 8 bases from J; bases unmatched to any gene: 5. The CDR3 totals 14 residues. In DNA form, the CDR3 reads TGTGCCAGCAGTGGGGCTAGCGGGAGAGATGAGCAGTTCTTC. It is translated as CASSGASGRDEQFF.

The chain has TRBV27 and TRBJ1-5; no definite D call. This CDR3 comprises 15 residues. Trimming pared 5 bases from V and 3 bases from J, leaving 14 bases between. CDR1 MNHEY and CDR2 SMNVEV come from the germline V gene (reference sequence). CDR3 in amino acids: CASSTYRQVNQPQHF. The CDR3 DNA sequence: TGTGCCAGCAGTACTTATCGACAAGTCAATCAGCCCCAGCATTTT.

The chain employs TRBV18 and TRBJ1-6; the D gene is possibly TRBD1 (5 bases). The CDR3 runs to 16 residues. Looked up from germline, CDR1 is KGHSH and CDR2 is LQKENI. The V and J ends lost 3 bases and 4 bases respectively, with 13 bases between them. The CDR3 DNA reads as TGTGCCAGCTCACCTCTCGGGGGGGAGTATAATTCACCCCTCCACTTT. Translation gives CASSPLGGEYNSPLHF.

This clone showed up just a few times. The CDR3 spells CASMAGAEGEKLFF. Here the CDR3 DNA reads TGTGCCAGTATGGCGGGGGCAGAAGGTGAAAAACTGTTTTTT. This chain connects TRBV19 to TRBJ1-4, with D maybe TRBD1 (6 bases). The CDR3 loop spans 14 amino acids. V lost 7 bases and J 7 bases, leaving 16 bases between the germline ends. The germline CDR1 and CDR2 sequences are LNHDA and SQIVND (reference sequence).

This clone showed up many times. The chain couples TRBV7-9 to TRBJ2-1; the match to TRBD2 covers 10 bases. This CDR3 is 18 amino acids long. V trimming: 2 bases; J trimming: 2 bases; junction bases outside the gene matches: 9. The germline gives CDR1 SEHNR, CDR2 FQNEAQ (reference sequence). As DNA, the CDR3 is TGTGCCAGCAGCTTAAAGGTGCGGCTAGCGGGAGCCTACAATGAGCAGTTCTTC. This codes for CASSLKVRLAGAYNEQFF.

The chain employs TRBV5-1 and TRBJ2-5, with 7 bases lining up with TRBD2. The germline V gene encodes CDR1 SGHRS and CDR2 YFSETQ. Trimming removed 3 bases from V and 2 bases from J; junction bases left unmatched: 7. This CDR3 is 15 amino acids long. CDR3 in amino acids: CASSYTGTIQETQYF. In nucleotides, the CDR3 is TGCGCCAGCAGCTATACTGGGACTATTCAAGAGACCCAGTACTTC.